The T cell receptor beta chain described here comes from a study of T cell repertoires in cytomegalovirus infection. Across the study: Recently identified HLA-C-restricted CMV epitopes and well-studied HLA-B-restricted CMV epitopes were used by the study. An indication of both CMV infection and matching HLA type came from public TCR beta signatures. Study-wide findings and caveats: Public TCR beta family frequency separated CMV-and-HLA carriers, including in an independent cohort. HLA-C-restricted CMV clonotypes gave the most frequent clonotype in two of eight donors.

TCRdb re-derived calls from the reads in MiXCR, one entry per CDR3 protein. The sample records roughly 920,000 distinct CDR3 sequences, around 32% being singletons. The CDR3 extends over 12 amino acids. V was pared by 3 bases and J by 5 bases, with 5 bases between. Worth noting for this clonotype: Antigen unknown.

The TCR originated in a human donor in good health (CMV status not recorded). Some clones in this sample may be carry-over from other donors' samples. This chain uses TRBV12-3 or TRBV12-4 with TRBJ2-1; D not resolved. Sequencing used cultured CD8+ T cells from PBMCs, obtained from culture after CMV antigen stimulation. Written as DNA, the CDR3 is TGTGCCAGCAGTTTCGAAAACAATGAGCAGTTCTTC. This translates into CASSFENNEQFF.